This TCR beta chain was captured in a study of blood T cell repertoires in COVID-19. For the study at large: Collection of acute and convalescent COVID-19 samples took place in the United States, Italy and Spain. PBMCs, B-cell-depleted T cells, or T cells provided the cDNA or gDNA that made up the material.

V shed 4 bases and J shed 4 bases, with 13 bases lying between them. Germline V gene data show CDR1 as LGHDT and CDR2 as YNNKEL (reference sequence). CDR3 length: 14 amino acids. Per the original methods: The authors estimated nucleated cell counts from reference gene primer amplification. Clones were sequenced by immunoSEQ multiplex PCR, and TCRdb holds only the in-frame ones, with some missing. That table gives V, J and clone size, and the DNA gave D and trimming. Of 100,000 to 120,000 clones listed, roughly 85% were seen once; the top ten hold 4% to 5.5%. This clonotype originated in a human donor in a cohort sampled during active COVID-19. The V and J genes are TRBV3-1 (or the pseudogene TRBV3-2) and TRBJ1-2; no clear D. Sequencing was performed on peripheral blood. CDR3 in DNA: TGTGCCAGCAGCCCACAAGCAGGCATCTATGGCTACACCTTC. Residues: CASSPQAGIYGYTF.